This T cell receptor (beta chain) emerged from a study of a mutant IDH1 vaccine in newly diagnosed glioma. Overall study: Weeks 1, 3, 5, 7, 11, 15, 19 and 23 were when patients received their eight vaccinations.

Germline CDR1 SEHNR, CDR2 FQNEAQ (reference sequence). The CDR3 spans 14 residues. V lost 1 base to trimming and J lost 4 bases, with 8 bases between them. Stated time point: week 23, last vaccination. A 20-mer mutant IDH1 peptide at 300 ug was injected subcutaneously with topical imiquimod. Diagnosis in the donors showed new WHO grade 3 or 4 astrocytomas that were IDH1-mutant and ATRX-lost. Study-level points and caveats: Pseudoprogression apparently tracked independently of changes in top peripheral T cell clonotypes.

Turning to this clone: What it binds is unknown.

Method: immunoSEQ multiplex PCR; TCRdb's copy keeps in-frame clones and lacks some. The sample carries 50,000 to 70,000 clones, approximately 87% recorded once. Sequenced here: PBMCs, sampled from a glioma patient whose treatment included an IDH1 peptide vaccine. The chain has TRBV7-9 and TRBJ1-5; D gene ambiguous. This TCR derives from a man between 18 and 29 years old with glioma. This CDR3 is CASSLVEGNQPQHF. In DNA, the CDR3 is TGTGCCAGCAGCTTAGTAGAGGGAAATCAGCCCCAGCATTTT.